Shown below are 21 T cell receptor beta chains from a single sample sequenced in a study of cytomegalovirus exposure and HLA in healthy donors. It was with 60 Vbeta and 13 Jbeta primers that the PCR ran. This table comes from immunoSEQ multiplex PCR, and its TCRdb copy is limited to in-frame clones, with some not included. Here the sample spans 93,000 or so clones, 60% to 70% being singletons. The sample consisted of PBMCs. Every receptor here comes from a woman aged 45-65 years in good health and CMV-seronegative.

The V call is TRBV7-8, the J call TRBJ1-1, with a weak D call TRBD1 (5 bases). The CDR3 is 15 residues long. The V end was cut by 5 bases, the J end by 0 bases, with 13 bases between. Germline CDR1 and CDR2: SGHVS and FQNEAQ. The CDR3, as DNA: TGTGCCAGCAGCATGCTCGGACAAATGAACACTGAAGCTTTCTTT. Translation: CASSMLGQMNTEAFF.

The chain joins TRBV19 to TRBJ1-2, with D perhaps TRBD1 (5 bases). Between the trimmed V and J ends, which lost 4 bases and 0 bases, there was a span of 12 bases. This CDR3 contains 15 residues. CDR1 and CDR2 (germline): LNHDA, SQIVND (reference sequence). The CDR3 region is CASSTLGRANYGYTF. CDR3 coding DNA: TGTGCCAGTAGTACCCTGGGGCGCGCTAACTATGGCTACACCTTC.

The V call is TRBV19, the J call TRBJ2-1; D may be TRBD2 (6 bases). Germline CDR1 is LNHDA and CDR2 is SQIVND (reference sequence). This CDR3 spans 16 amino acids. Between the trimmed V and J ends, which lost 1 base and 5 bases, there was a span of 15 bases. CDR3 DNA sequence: TGTGCCAGTAGTATAGGTTTCCGCGGGATTAACAATGAGCAGTTCTTC. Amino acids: CASSIGFRGINNEQFF.

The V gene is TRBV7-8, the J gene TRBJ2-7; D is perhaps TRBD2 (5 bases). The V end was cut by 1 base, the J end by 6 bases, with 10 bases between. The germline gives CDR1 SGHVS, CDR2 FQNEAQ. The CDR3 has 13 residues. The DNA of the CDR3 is TGTGCCAGCAGCTTAGAGTCCGGGATCGAGCAGTACTTC. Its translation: CASSLESGIEQYF.

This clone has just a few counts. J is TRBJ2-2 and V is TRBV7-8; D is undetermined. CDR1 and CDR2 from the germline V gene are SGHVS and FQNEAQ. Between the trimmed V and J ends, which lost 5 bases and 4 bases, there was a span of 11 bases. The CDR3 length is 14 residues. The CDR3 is CASSPTVTTGELFF. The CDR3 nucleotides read TGTGCCAGCAGCCCCACAGTGACCACCGGGGAGCTGTTTTTT.

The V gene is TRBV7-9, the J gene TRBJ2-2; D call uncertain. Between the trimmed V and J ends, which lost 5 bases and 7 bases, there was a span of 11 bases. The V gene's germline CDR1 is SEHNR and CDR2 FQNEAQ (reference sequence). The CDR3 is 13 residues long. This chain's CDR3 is CASSVVKNGELFF. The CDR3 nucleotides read TGTGCCAGCAGCGTAGTCAAAAACGGGGAGCTGTTTTTT.

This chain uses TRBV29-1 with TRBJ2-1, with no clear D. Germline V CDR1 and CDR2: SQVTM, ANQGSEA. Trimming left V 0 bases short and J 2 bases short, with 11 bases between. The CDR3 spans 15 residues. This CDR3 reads CSVEEFDITYNEQFF. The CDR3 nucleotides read TGCAGCGTTGAAGAGTTTGACATTACCTACAATGAGCAGTTCTTC.

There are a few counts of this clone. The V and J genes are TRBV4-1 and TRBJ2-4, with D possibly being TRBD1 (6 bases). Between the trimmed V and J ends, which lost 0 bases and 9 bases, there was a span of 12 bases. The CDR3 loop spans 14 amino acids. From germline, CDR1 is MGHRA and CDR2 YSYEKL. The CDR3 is CASSQDSGAGIQYF. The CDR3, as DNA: TGCGCCAGCAGCCAAGATTCAGGGGCGGGCATTCAGTACTTC.

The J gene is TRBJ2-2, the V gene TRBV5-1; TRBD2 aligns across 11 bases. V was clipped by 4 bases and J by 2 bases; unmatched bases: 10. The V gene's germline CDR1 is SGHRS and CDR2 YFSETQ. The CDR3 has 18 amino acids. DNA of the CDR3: TGCGCCAGCAGCCGCGCCGGGACTAGCGGAACCAACACCGGGGAGCTGTTTTTT. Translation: CASSRAGTSGTNTGELFF.

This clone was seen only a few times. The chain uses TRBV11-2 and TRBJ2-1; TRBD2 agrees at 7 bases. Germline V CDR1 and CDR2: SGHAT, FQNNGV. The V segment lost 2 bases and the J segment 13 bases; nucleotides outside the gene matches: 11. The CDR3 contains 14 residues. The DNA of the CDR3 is TGTGCCAGCAGCTTATCCCCTGGGGCGGGAGAACAGTTCTTC. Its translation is CASSLSPGAGEQFF. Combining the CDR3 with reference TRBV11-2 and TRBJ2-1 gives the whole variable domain EAGVAQSPRYKIIEKRQSVAFWCNPISGHATLYWYQQILGQGPKLLIQFQNNGVVDDSQLPKDRFSAERLKGVDSTLKIQPAKLEDSAVYLCASSLSPGAGEQFFGPGTRLTVL.

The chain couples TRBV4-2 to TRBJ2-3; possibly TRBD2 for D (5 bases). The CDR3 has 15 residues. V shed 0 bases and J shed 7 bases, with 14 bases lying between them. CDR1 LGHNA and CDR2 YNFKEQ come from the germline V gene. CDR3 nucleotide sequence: TGTGCCAGCAGCCAAGATGAAAGCGGATCTAATACGCAGTATTTT. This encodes CASSQDESGSNTQYF.

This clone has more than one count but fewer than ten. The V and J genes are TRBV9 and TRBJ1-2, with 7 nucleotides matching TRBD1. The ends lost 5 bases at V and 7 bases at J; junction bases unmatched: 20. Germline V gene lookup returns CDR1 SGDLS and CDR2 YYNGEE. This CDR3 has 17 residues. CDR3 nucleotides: TGTGCCAGCAGGCCAAGGCGGGTTCCCGGACAGGTTTCTGGCTACACCTTC. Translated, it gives CASRPRRVPGQVSGYTF.

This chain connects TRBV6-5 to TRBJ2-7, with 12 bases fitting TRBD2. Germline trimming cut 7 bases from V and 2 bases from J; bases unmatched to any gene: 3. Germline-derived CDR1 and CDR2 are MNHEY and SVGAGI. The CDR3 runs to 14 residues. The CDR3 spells CASNLAGGPYEQYF. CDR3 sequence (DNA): TGTGCCAGCAATCTAGCGGGGGGGCCCTACGAGCAGTACTTC.

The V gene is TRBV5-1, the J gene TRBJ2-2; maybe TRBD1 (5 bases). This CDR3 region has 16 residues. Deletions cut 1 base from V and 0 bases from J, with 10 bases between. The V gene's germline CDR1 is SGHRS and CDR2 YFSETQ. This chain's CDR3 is CASSLQGDANTGELFF. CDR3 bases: TGCGCCAGCAGCTTGCAGGGCGATGCGAACACCGGGGAGCTGTTTTTT.

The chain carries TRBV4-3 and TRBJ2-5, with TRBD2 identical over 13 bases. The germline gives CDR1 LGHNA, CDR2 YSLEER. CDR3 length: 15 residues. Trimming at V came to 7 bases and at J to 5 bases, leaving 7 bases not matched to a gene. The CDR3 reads CASTMTSGRQETQYF. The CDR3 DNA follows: TGCGCCAGCACAATGACTAGCGGGAGGCAGGAGACCCAGTACTTC.

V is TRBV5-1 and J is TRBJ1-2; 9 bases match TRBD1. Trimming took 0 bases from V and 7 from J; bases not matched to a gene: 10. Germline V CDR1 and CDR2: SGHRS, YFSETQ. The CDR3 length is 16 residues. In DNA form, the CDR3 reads TGCGCCAGCAGCTTGGGTTCAACAGGGGGCGAAGGTGGCTACACCTTC. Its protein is CASSLGSTGGEGGYTF. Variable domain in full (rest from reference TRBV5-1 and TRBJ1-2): KAGVTQTPRYLIKTRGQQVTLSCSPISGHRSVSWYQQTPGQGLQFLFEYFSETQRNKGNFPGRFSGRQFSNSRSEMNVSTLELGDSALYLCASSLGSTGGEGGYTFGSGTRLTVV.

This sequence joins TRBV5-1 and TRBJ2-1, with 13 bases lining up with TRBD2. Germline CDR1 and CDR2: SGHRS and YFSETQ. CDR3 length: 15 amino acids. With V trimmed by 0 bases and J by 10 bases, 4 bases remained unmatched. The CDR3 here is CASSLGLAGGGEQFF. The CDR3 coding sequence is TGCGCCAGCAGCTTGGGACTAGCGGGAGGAGGAGAGCAGTTCTTC.

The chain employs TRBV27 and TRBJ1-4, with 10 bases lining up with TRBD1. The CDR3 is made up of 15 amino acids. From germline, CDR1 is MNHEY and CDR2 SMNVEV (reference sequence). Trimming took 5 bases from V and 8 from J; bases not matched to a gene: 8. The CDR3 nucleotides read TGTGCCAGCAGTACCCGGACAGGGGGAATAGAAAAACTGTTTTTT. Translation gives CASSTRTGGIEKLFF.

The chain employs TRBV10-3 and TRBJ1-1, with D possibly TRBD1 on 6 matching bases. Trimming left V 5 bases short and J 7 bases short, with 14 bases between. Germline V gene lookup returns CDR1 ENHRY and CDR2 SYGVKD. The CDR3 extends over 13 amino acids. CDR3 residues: CAISYREGDEAFF. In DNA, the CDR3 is TGTGCCATCAGTTACAGGGAGGGAGATGAAGCTTTCTTT.

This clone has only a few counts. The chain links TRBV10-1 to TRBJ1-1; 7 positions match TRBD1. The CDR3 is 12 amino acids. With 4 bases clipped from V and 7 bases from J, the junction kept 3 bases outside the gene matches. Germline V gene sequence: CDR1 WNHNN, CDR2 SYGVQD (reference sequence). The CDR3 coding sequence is TGCGCCAGCAGTGGACACAGGGGTGAAGCTTTCTTT. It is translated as CASSGHRGEAFF.

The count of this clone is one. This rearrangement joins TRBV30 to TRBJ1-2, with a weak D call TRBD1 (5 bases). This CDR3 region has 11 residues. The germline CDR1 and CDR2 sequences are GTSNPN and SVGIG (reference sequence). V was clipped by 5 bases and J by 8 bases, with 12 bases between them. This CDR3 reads CAWAMGQGYTF. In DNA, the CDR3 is TGTGCCTGGGCCATGGGGCAAGGCTACACCTTC. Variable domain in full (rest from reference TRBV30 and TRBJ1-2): SQTIHQWPATLVQPVGSPLSLECTVEGTSNPNLYWYRQAAGRGLQLLFYSVGIGQISSEVPQNLSASRPQDRQFILSSKKLLLSDSGFYLCAWAMGQGYTFGSGTRLTVV.